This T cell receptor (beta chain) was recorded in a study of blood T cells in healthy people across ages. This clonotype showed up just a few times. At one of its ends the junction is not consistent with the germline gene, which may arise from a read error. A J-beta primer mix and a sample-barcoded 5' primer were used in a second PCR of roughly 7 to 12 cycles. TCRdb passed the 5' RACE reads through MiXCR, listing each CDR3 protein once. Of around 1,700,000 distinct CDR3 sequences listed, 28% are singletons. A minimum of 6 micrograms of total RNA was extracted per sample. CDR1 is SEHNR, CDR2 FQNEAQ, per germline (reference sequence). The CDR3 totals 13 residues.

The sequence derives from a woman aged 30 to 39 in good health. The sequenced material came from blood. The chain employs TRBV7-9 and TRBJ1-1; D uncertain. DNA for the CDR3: TGTGCCAGCAGCTTAGATGGGAACGCTGAAGCTTTCTTT. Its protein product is CASSLDGNAEAFF.